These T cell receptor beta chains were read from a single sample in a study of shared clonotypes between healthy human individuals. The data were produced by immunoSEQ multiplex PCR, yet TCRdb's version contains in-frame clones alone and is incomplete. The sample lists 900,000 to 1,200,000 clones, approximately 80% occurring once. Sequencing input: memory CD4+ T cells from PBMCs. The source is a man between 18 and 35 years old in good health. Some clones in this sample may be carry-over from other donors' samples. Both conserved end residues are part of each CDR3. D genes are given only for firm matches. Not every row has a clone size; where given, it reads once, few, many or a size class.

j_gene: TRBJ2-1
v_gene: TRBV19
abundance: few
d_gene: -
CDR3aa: CASSIRGREQFF
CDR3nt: TGTGCCAGTAGTATTCGGGGCCGGGAGCAGTTCTTC

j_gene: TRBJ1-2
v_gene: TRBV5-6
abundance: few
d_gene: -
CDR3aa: CASSGNPYGYTF
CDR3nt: TGTGCCAGCAGCGGGAACCCCTATGGCTACACCTTC

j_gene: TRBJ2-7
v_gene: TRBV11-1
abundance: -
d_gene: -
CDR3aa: CASSDKLQGKQYF
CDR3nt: TGTGCCAGCAGCGACAAACTCCAGGGAAAGCAGTACTTC

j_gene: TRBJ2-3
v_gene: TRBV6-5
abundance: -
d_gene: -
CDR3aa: CASKPGASTDTQYF
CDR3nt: TGTGCCAGCAAGCCAGGGGCCAGCACAGATACGCAGTATTTT

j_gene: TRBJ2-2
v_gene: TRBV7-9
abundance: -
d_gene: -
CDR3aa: CASSLLTDGELFF
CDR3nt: TGTGCCAGCAGCTTACTTACGGACGGGGAGCTGTTTTTT

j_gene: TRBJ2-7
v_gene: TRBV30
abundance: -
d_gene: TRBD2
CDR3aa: CAWSSRSGRGYEQYF
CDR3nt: TGTGCCTGGAGTTCTAGGAGCGGGAGGGGCTACGAGCAGTACTTC

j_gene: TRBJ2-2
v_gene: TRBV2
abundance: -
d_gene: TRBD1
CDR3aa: CASRQGGGELFF
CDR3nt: TGTGCCAGTAGACAGGGTGGCGGGGAGCTGTTTTTT

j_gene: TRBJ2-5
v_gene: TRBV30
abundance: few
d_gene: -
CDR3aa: CAWSSRETQYF
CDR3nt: TGTGCCTGGAGCTCTCGAGAGACCCAGTACTTC

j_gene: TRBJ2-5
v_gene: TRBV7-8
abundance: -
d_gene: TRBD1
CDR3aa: CASSSYQIIQGETQYF
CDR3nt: TGTGCCAGCAGCTCTTATCAAATAATACAGGGGGAGACCCAGTACTTC

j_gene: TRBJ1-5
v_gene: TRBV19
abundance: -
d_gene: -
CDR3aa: CASSLKDGYNQPQHF
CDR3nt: TGTGCCAGTAGTCTGAAAGACGGATACAATCAGCCCCAGCATTTT

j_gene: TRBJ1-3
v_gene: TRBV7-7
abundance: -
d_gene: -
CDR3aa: CASSQTLIGNTIYF
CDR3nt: TGTGCCAGCAGTCAGACCCTGATTGGAAACACCATATATTTT

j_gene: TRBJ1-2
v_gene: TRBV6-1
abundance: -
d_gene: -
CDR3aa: CASSEGLYGYTF
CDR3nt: TGTGCCAGCAGTGAAGGTCTGTATGGCTACACCTTC

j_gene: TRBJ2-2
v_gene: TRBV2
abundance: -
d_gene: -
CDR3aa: CASRRTNTGELFF
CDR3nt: TGTGCCAGCAGGAGGACTAACACCGGGGAGCTGTTTTTT

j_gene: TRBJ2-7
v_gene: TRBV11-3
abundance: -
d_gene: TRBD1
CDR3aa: CASSQDSTGYEVEQYF
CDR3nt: TGTGCCAGCAGTCAAGACTCGACAGGGTACGAGGTCGAGCAGTACTTC

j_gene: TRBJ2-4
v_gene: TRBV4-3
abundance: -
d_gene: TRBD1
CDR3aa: CASSQGFGQGNIQYF
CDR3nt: TGCGCCAGCAGCCAAGGTTTTGGACAGGGAAACATTCAGTACTTC

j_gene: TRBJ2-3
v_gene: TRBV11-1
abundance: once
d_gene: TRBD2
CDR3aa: CASSGTSGLDTQYF
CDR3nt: TGTGCCAGCAGCGGGACTAGCGGCCTAGATACGCAGTATTTT

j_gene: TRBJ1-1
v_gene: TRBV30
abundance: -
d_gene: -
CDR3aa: CAWAPPAGIENTEAFF
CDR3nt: TGTGCCTGGGCCCCCCCGGCAGGCATTGAGAACACTGAAGCTTTCTTT

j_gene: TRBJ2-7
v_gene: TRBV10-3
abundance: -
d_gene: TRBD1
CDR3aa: CAISESGTVSEQYF
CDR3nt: TGTGCCATCAGTGAGTCTGGGACAGTGAGCGAGCAGTACTTC

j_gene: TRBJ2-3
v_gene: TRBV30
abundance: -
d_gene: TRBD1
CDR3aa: CAWRSGTGVIDTQYF
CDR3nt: TGTGCCTGGAGGTCCGGGACAGGTGTTATAGATACGCAGTATTTT

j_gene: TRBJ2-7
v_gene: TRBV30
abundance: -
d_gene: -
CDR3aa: CACHRGAAFGEQYF
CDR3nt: TGTGCCTGTCACCGCGGGGCGGCTTTTGGCGAGCAGTACTTC

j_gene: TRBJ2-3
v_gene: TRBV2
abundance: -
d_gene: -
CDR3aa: CASFRGSGNTQYF
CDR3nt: TGTGCCAGCTTTAGGGGCTCTGGCAATACGCAGTATTTT

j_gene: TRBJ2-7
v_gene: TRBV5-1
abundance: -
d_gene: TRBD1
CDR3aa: CASSLSWGQGINEQYF
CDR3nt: TGCGCCAGCAGCTTGAGTTGGGGACAGGGGATCAACGAGCAGTACTTC

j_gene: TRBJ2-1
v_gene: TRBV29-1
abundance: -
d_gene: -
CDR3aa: CSVTGTRQRRYEQFF
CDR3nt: TGCAGCGTTACCGGGACTCGCCAGCGTAGGTACGAGCAGTTCTTC

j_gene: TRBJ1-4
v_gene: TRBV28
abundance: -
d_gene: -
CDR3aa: CASSFNLGAGEKLFF
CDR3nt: TGTGCCAGCAGTTTTAATCTGGGGGCGGGTGAAAAACTGTTTTTT

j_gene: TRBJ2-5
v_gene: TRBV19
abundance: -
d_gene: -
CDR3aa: CASSAYQETQYF
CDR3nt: TGTGCCAGTAGTGCCTACCAAGAGACCCAGTACTTC